The 26 T cell receptor beta chains listed next were all sequenced from one sample in a study of T cell responses to AZD1222 COVID-19 vaccine. The assay was immunoSEQ multiplex PCR, and TCRdb's table has in-frame clones only and misses some. The table has 100,000 to 150,000 clones, about 89% seen once; the top ten hold 8% to 13%. The sequences come from peripheral blood, collected on day 0 of AZD1222 vaccination. Every receptor here comes from an adult in good health.

The V call is TRBV7-2, the J call TRBJ1-6; no definite D call. V lost 1 base and J 6 bases, leaving 10 bases between the germline ends. CDR1 is SGHTA, CDR2 FQGNSA, per germline. The CDR3 loop spans 15 amino acids. The CDR3 nucleotides read TGTGCCAGCAGCTTAGGGCTGTCAATTAATTCACCCCTCCACTTT. Protein product: CASSLGLSINSPLHF.

The chain links TRBV12-3 or TRBV12-4 to TRBJ1-1, with D unresolved. The V gene lost 8 bases and the J gene lost 3 bases, with 7 bases spanning the gap. There are 11 residues in the CDR3. Here the CDR3 DNA reads TGTGCCAGCGGCCTGGACACTGAAGCTTTCTTT. As protein: CASGLDTEAFF.

This chain joins TRBV5-4 and TRBJ2-5, with TRBD2 matching 7 bases. There are 15 residues in the CDR3. After removal of 4 bases from V and 2 bases from J, the junction contained 8 bases not matched to a gene. CDR1 SGHNT and CDR2 YYREEE come from the germline V gene (reference sequence). For the CDR3, the DNA is TGTGCCAGCAGCCCTACCAGCGGGGAGCAAGAGACCCAGTACTTC. Translated, it gives CASSPTSGEQETQYF.

This clone was seen only a few times. CDR3 sequence: CASSLVARNTEAFF. The CDR3 nucleotides read TGTGCCAGCAGCTTAGTGGCCCGGAACACTGAAGCTTTCTTT. V is TRBV13 and J is TRBJ1-1; D gene ambiguous. The V and J ends lost 1 base and 1 base respectively, with 7 bases between them. Germline V gene sequence: CDR1 PRHDT, CDR2 FYEKMQ (reference sequence). The CDR3 contains 14 residues.

This chain joins TRBV28 and TRBJ2-7; TRBD1 agrees at 11 bases. Trimming cost V 2 bases and J 5 bases; bases outside gene matches: 2. This CDR3 region has 14 residues. Germline CDR1 MDHEN, CDR2 SYDVKM. CDR3 loop: CASSLADRGHEQYF. The CDR3 bases are TGTGCCAGCAGTTTAGCGGACAGGGGGCACGAGCAGTACTTC.

V usage is TRBV30 and J usage is TRBJ2-4, with D maybe TRBD1 (5 bases). The CDR3 is 12 amino acids. V was pared by 7 bases and J by 3 bases, with 10 bases between. Germline CDR1 GTSNPN, CDR2 SVGIG (reference sequence). The CDR3 here is CAFDSLKNIQYF. CDR3 bases: TGTGCCTTTGACAGTCTCAAAAACATTCAGTACTTC.

This sequence joins TRBV27 and TRBJ1-2; D gene ambiguous. Germline V gene lookup returns CDR1 MNHEY and CDR2 SMNVEV (reference sequence). Trimming pared 5 bases from V and 4 bases from J, leaving 17 bases between. This CDR3 spans 15 amino acids. CDR3 in amino acids: CASSISPGGIYGYTF. The CDR3 DNA reads as TGTGCCAGCAGTATCTCACCGGGAGGGATCTATGGCTACACCTTC.

The chain recombines TRBV6-5 with TRBJ1-6, with D possibly TRBD1 on 6 matching bases. Trimming took off 6 bases at V and 10 bases at J, with 19 bases between the two ends. Germline loops: CDR1 MNHEY, CDR2 SVGAGI. The CDR3 loop spans 15 amino acids. The CDR3 DNA reads as TGTGCCAGCAGCTCCTTCGGGGGCTCCGGATCACCCCTCCACTTT. Its translation: CASSSFGGSGSPLHF.

V and J are TRBV2 and TRBJ2-7; 12 bases agree with TRBD1. Germline CDR1 reads SNHLY; CDR2 reads FYNNEI. The CDR3 loop spans 13 amino acids. The trim removed 7 bases at V and 5 bases at J, leaving 3 bases unmatched. For the CDR3, the DNA is TGTGCCAGCACCGGGACAGGGGGCCACGAGCAGTACTTC. Protein product: CASTGTGGHEQYF. The whole variable domain, remainder taken from reference TRBV2 and TRBJ2-7, is EPEVTQTPSHQVTQMGQEVILRCVPISNHLYFYWYRQILGQKVEFLVSFYNNEISEKSEIFDDQFSVERPDGSNFTLKIRSTKLEDSAMYFCASTGTGGHEQYFGPGTRLTVT.

V usage is TRBV29-1 and J usage is TRBJ1-2; D may be TRBD1 (5 bases). Germline V gene data show CDR1 as SQVTM and CDR2 as ANQGSEA. The CDR3 covers 13 residues. V was cut by 7 bases and J by 4 bases, with 16 bases left in between. CDR3 in amino acids: CSEWAGPPYGYTF. DNA for the CDR3: TGCAGCGAATGGGCAGGGCCTCCCTATGGCTACACCTTC.

The chain links TRBV19 to TRBJ1-4; no firm D call. The CDR3 contains 17 residues. Germline loops: CDR1 LNHDA, CDR2 SQIVND (reference sequence). With 3 bases removed from V and 4 bases from J, the gap between germline ends came to 18 bases. The CDR3 nucleotides read TGTGCCAGTAGTATTGGATTTTGGGCACCTCTTAATGAAAAACTGTTTTTT. Amino acid sequence: CASSIGFWAPLNEKLFF.

This chain uses TRBV2 with TRBJ2-2, with D perhaps being TRBD1 or TRBD2 (5 bases each). V shed 4 bases and J shed 4 bases, with 16 bases lying between them. This CDR3 spans 16 amino acids. Germline assignment: CDR1 SNHLY and CDR2 FYNNEI. CDR3 region: CASSGRGVRITGELFF. The CDR3 nucleotides read TGTGCCAGCAGTGGGAGAGGGGTAAGGATCACCGGGGAGCTGTTTTTT.

In nucleotides, the CDR3 is TGTGCCAGCAGCTCGGCCCTCGGGGGAACTAATGAAAAACTGTTTTTT. Encoded protein: CASSSALGGTNEKLFF. The chain combines TRBV7-9 with TRBJ1-4; possible D gene TRBD1, 5 bases. There are 16 residues in the CDR3. V shed 4 bases and J shed 1 base, with 13 bases lying between them. Germline CDR1 and CDR2: SEHNR and FQNEAQ (reference sequence).

This rearrangement joins TRBV9 to TRBJ1-3; no clear D gene. The ends were cut back, 0 bases at V and 0 bases at J, with 4 bases in the middle. The CDR3 runs 14 residues. Germline V gene lookup returns CDR1 SGDLS and CDR2 YYNGEE. CDR3 coding DNA: TGTGCCAGCAGCGTAGGCAGCTCTGGAAACACCATATATTTT. It is translated as CASSVGSSGNTIYF.

The sample holds one count of this clone. This chain links TRBV6-4 with TRBJ1-2, with TRBD1 identical over 10 bases. V lost 6 bases, J lost 9 bases, and 7 bases stayed unmatched. From germline, CDR1 is MRHNA and CDR2 SNTAGT. The CDR3 loop spans 13 amino acids. CDR3 protein: CASSIETGGSYTF. In DNA, the CDR3 is TGTGCCAGCAGCATCGAGACAGGGGGCAGCTACACCTTC.

The chain links TRBV5-1 to TRBJ1-2; the D is unclear. The CDR3 has 13 amino acids. The ends were cut back, 0 bases at V and 6 bases at J, with 9 bases in the middle. Per germline, CDR1 SGHRS and CDR2 YFSETQ. The CDR3 sequence is CASSLEGRDGYTF. The CDR3 nucleotides read TGCGCCAGCAGCTTGGAAGGGAGGGATGGCTACACCTTC.

The rearrangement links TRBV2 to TRBJ2-1; 9 bases match TRBD1. The CDR3 loop spans 15 amino acids. Germline-derived CDR1 and CDR2 are SNHLY and FYNNEI. J gave up 2 bases and V 3 bases, and 2 bases lay outside the gene matches. The CDR3: CASSDTGGTYNEQFF. CDR3 DNA sequence: TGTGCCAGCAGTGATACAGGGGGCACCTACAATGAGCAGTTCTTC.

The chain has TRBV5-1 and TRBJ2-2; D gene ambiguous. CDR1 and CDR2 from the germline V gene are SGHRS and YFSETQ. CDR3 size: 13 residues. V was shortened by 2 bases and J by 3 bases, with 5 bases between the two germline ends. CDR3 nucleotide sequence: TGCGCCAGCAGCTTAGGACACACCGGGGAGCTGTTTTTT. It specifies CASSLGHTGELFF.

J is TRBJ2-1 and V is TRBV30; TRBD2 agrees at 13 bases. The CDR3 runs to 17 residues. Germline V gene lookup returns CDR1 GTSNPN and CDR2 SVGIG (reference sequence). V gave up 3 bases and J gave up 0 bases; unmatched junction bases: 5. The CDR3, as DNA: TGTGCCTGGAGAAGACTAGCGGGAGGTAGCTCCTACAATGAGCAGTTCTTC. Translating gives CAWRRLAGGSSYNEQFF.

The V and J genes are TRBV28 and TRBJ2-1; TRBD2 matches at 9 bases. Germline CDR1 and CDR2: MDHEN and SYDVKM. Losses at the gene ends were 3 bases for V and 4 bases for J; bases not matched to a gene: 13. The CDR3 has 18 amino acids. For the CDR3, the DNA is TGTGCCAGCAGTTTTTCATCGGTGGGGCTAGCGGGATACAATGAGCAGTTCTTC. Its protein product is CASSFSSVGLAGYNEQFF.

This chain links TRBV18 with TRBJ1-4, with 8 bases matching TRBD1. There are 14 residues in the CDR3. In germline, CDR1 is KGHSH, CDR2 LQKENI. Trimming cost V 5 bases and J 5 bases; bases outside gene matches: 4. CDR3 bases: TGTGCCAGCTCAACCGACAGGGGAAATGAAAAACTGTTTTTT. Protein sequence: CASSTDRGNEKLFF.

The genes are TRBV15 and TRBJ2-1; D not resolved. This CDR3 region has 14 residues. V shed 0 bases and J shed 8 bases, with 11 bases lying between them. CDR1 and CDR2 from the germline V gene are LNHNV and YYDKDF (reference sequence). DNA for the CDR3: TGTGCCACCAGCAGAGATAAGAAGGACGATGAGCAGTTCTTC. Translated, it gives CATSRDKKDDEQFF.

V usage is TRBV27 and J usage is TRBJ1-2, with D possibly being TRBD1 (5 bases). This CDR3 spans 12 amino acids. Trimming stripped 5 bases from V and 5 bases from J, with 9 bases between. Germline CDR1 reads MNHEY; CDR2 reads SMNVEV (reference sequence). The CDR3 spells CASSPGGYGYTF. Written as DNA, the CDR3 is TGTGCCAGCAGTCCGGGGGGGTATGGCTACACCTTC.

This clone was detected only once. The V call is TRBV19, the J call TRBJ2-7; 11 bases agree with TRBD2. Germline CDR1 is LNHDA and CDR2 is SQIVND (reference sequence). V shed 3 bases, J shed 2 bases, and the junction held 3 bases outside the gene matches. The CDR3 extends over 15 amino acids. In nucleotides, the CDR3 is TGTGCCAGTAGTATGCGACTAGCGGGACCCTACGAGCAGTACTTC. This sequence encodes CASSMRLAGPYEQYF.

V is TRBV2 and J is TRBJ2-5, with 10 bases matching TRBD2. Germline CDR1 reads SNHLY; CDR2 reads FYNNEI. Trimming at V came to 2 bases and at J to 1 base, leaving 4 bases not matched to a gene. The CDR3 length is 16 residues. The CDR3 spells CASSESSGRLQETQYF. The CDR3 DNA reads as TGTGCCAGCAGTGAAAGTAGCGGGAGGCTCCAAGAGACCCAGTACTTC. The complete variable domain, with remaining parts taken from reference TRBV2 and TRBJ2-5, reads EPEVTQTPSHQVTQMGQEVILRCVPISNHLYFYWYRQILGQKVEFLVSFYNNEISEKSEIFDDQFSVERPDGSNFTLKIRSTKLEDSAMYFCASSESSGRLQETQYFGPGTRLLVL.

This chain connects TRBV28 to TRBJ2-5; perhaps TRBD2 as D (6 bases). The CDR3 has 14 residues. Trimming cost V 1 base and J 7 bases, with 13 bases left between them. Germline V CDR1 and CDR2: MDHEN, SYDVKM. CDR3 in DNA: TGTGCCAGCAGTTTATTAGCGGTTGTCGGGACCCAGTACTTC. Translation gives CASSLLAVVGTQYF.